Listed below are T cell receptor beta chains from one sample, sequenced in a study of CXCR3-negative and CXCR3-positive naive CD8 T cells. TCRdb reanalyzed the 5' RACE reads, giving one entry per CDR3 protein sequence and no DNA. The sample features some 130,000 distinct CDR3 sequences, with roughly 0.31% in its top ten. Material for sequencing was naive CXCR3- CD8+ T cells from blood. These receptors originate from a human donor in good health. Some clones in this sample may be carry-over from other donors' samples. CDR3s include the opening cysteine and the closing phenylalanine or tryptophan.

v_call	j_call	cdr3_length	cdr3_aa
TRBV27	TRBJ2-7	14	CASSIAGPNYEQYF
TRBV14	TRBJ2-7	16	CASSQDMLAGFHEQYF
TRBV29-1	TRBJ2-1	18	CSVEMGVGRFRSYNEQFF
TRBV29-1	TRBJ2-4	14	CSVEDRVGKNIQYF
TRBV7-2	TRBJ2-3	15	CASTPGLDDTDTQYF
TRBV28	TRBJ1-2	12	CASSYPLIGYTF
TRBV12-3/TRBV12-4	TRBJ1-2	13	CASSLSDNYGYTF
TRBV5-1	TRBJ2-1	16	CASRPWVGDSYNEQFF
TRBV6-6	TRBJ2-7	13	CASRGDPPYEQYF
TRBV5-6	TRBJ1-2	15	CASSFGGIGVYGYTF